Each of the 31 T cell receptor beta chains below was sequenced from the same sample in a study of blood T cell repertoires in COVID-19 (dated by TCRdb to the early 2020s). The library came from the immunoSEQ multiplex PCR assay. TCRdb re-hosts the immuneACCESS table, in-frame sequences only. Its copies lack some clones; in the studies checked, an unresolved V gene accounts for under half of them, and the cause for the rest is not known. Recorded for this sample are about 250,000 clones; 80% to 90% of them occurred a single time. Of the sample, around 1.8% falls within the top ten clones. The sample was PBMCs or T cells enriched from blood (not recorded which). All receptors derive from a man between 35 and 55 years old who had recovered from COVID-19.

V usage is TRBV30 and J usage is TRBJ1-1; the D gene is possibly TRBD1 (6 bases). The CDR3 is made up of 13 amino acids. The germline CDR1 and CDR2 sequences are GTSNPN and SVGIG (reference sequence). Trimming removed 5 bases from V and 2 bases from J, with 12 bases in between. CDR3 DNA sequence: TGTGCCTGGGAGGGGGTGGGAAACACTGAAGCTTTCTTT. Protein product: CAWEGVGNTEAFF.

V usage is TRBV19 and J usage is TRBJ1-2; no reliable D call. Per germline, CDR1 LNHDA and CDR2 SQIVND (reference sequence). Trimming removed 1 base from V and 0 bases from J, with 9 bases in between. The length of the CDR3 is 15 residues. Here the CDR3 DNA reads TGTGCCAGTAGTATAGTGCCAGCGACTAACTATGGCTACACCTTC. Amino acids: CASSIVPATNYGYTF.

The chain links TRBV19 to TRBJ1-2; 7 nucleotides match TRBD1. The CDR3 spans 15 residues. V shed 4 bases, J shed 2 bases, and the junction held 7 bases outside the gene matches. Germline V gives CDR1 LNHDA, CDR2 SQIVND (reference sequence). This CDR3 is CASSTGTDINYGYTF. The CDR3 nucleotides read TGTGCCAGTAGTACGGGGACAGACATAAACTATGGCTACACCTTC. Complete variable domain (other parts from reference TRBV19 and TRBJ1-2): DGGITQSPKYLFRKEGQNVTLSCEQNLNHDAMYWYRQDPGQGLRLIYYSQIVNDFQKGDIAEGYSVSREKKESFPLTVTSAQKNPTAFYLCASSTGTDINYGYTFGSGTRLTVV.

This clone was seen only a few times. This chain links TRBV5-1 with TRBJ1-2; no firm D call. V was cut by 0 bases and J by 7 bases, with 13 bases left in between. The CDR3 extends over 14 amino acids. Germline V lookup: CDR1 SGHRS, CDR2 YFSETQ. DNA of the CDR3: TGCGCCAGCAGCTTGGATTTCCCCGCGGGTGGCTACACCTTC. Translated, it gives CASSLDFPAGGYTF.

The V call is TRBV12-3 or TRBV12-4, the J call TRBJ1-2; 8 nucleotides line up with TRBD1. The CDR3 extends over 13 amino acids. Germline trimming cut 6 bases from V and 4 bases from J; bases unmatched to any gene: 4. Here the CDR3 reads CASSPQGGYGYTF. CDR3 in DNA: TGTGCCAGCAGCCCACAGGGGGGCTATGGCTACACCTTC.

The chain uses TRBV7-2 and TRBJ2-7; 10 positions match TRBD1. Per germline, CDR1 SGHTA and CDR2 FQGNSA. J lost 6 bases, V lost 7 bases, and 9 bases had no gene match. This CDR3 spans 14 amino acids. The CDR3 region is CASNDRGRRSEQYF. For the CDR3, the DNA is TGTGCCAGCAACGACAGGGGGCGGAGATCCGAGCAGTACTTC.

The CDR3 sequence is CASSRLAGAYNEQFF. DNA for the CDR3: TGTGCCAGCAGCCGGCTAGCGGGCGCCTACAATGAGCAGTTCTTC. The V and J genes are TRBV28 and TRBJ2-1; 8 positions agree with TRBD2. The CDR3 consists of 15 residues. The ends lost 6 bases at V and 2 bases at J; junction bases unmatched: 6. Germline V lookup: CDR1 MDHEN, CDR2 SYDVKM.

V gene TRBV18 combines with J gene TRBJ1-3, with a possible D match to TRBD1 (5 bases). The V end lost 3 bases, the J end lost 2 bases, and 14 bases lay between the germline ends. Per the germline V gene, CDR1 is KGHSH and CDR2 is LQKENI. The CDR3 runs 16 residues. The CDR3 protein is CASSPVGSRAGNTIYF. The DNA of the CDR3 is TGTGCCAGCTCACCCGTAGGTTCCAGGGCTGGAAACACCATATATTTT.

This chain joins TRBV4-1 and TRBJ2-7; the match to TRBD2 covers 9 bases. CDR3 length: 14 residues. The V gene end was trimmed by 0 bases and the J gene end by 9 bases; junction bases not matched to a gene: 6. Germline V gives CDR1 MGHRA, CDR2 YSYEKL. In DNA form, the CDR3 reads TGCGCCAGCAGCCAAGAAGTAGCGGGAGTGGCGCAGTACTTC. This translates into CASSQEVAGVAQYF.

The genes are TRBV3-1 (or the pseudogene TRBV3-2) and TRBJ2-3, with 7 bases matching TRBD2. Trimming cost V 1 base and J 4 bases; bases outside gene matches: 8. Germline lookup yields CDR1 LGHDT and CDR2 YNNKEL (reference sequence). The CDR3 loop spans 16 amino acids. CDR3 loop: CASSQGGPGGADTQYF. In DNA, the CDR3 is TGTGCCAGCAGCCAAGGCGGGCCGGGAGGCGCAGATACGCAGTATTTT.

The chain employs TRBV27 and TRBJ1-2, with 7 bases fitting TRBD1. The length of the CDR3 is 17 residues. Germline CDR1 and CDR2: MNHEY and SMNVEV (reference sequence). V shed 0 bases and J 0 bases; nucleotides not matched to a gene: 7. CDR3 DNA: TGTGCCAGCAGTTTATCCCGTGGGGGACAGACTAACTATGGCTACACCTTC. This encodes CASSLSRGGQTNYGYTF.

The gene calls are TRBV5-8 and TRBJ2-3; D is possibly TRBD2 (5 bases). CDR1 and CDR2 from the germline V gene are SGHTS and YDEGEE. Trimming shortened V by 2 bases and J by 3 bases, and 10 bases separated the two germline ends. CDR3 length equals 14 residues. CDR3 loop: CASSFGIKTDTQYF. Here the CDR3 DNA reads TGTGCCAGCAGCTTCGGGATTAAGACAGATACGCAGTATTTT. Full variable domain (remainder filled in from reference TRBV5-8 and TRBJ2-3): EAGVTQSPTHLIKTRGQQATLRCSPISGHTSVYWYQQALGLGLQFLLWYDEGEERNRGNFPPRFSGRQFPNYSSELNVNALELEDSALYLCASSFGIKTDTQYFGPGTRLTVL.

The chain uses TRBV6-4 and TRBJ2-2, with D perhaps TRBD2 (6 bases). The V and J ends lost 3 bases and 7 bases respectively, with 12 bases between them. This CDR3 comprises 14 residues. In germline, CDR1 is MRHNA, CDR2 SNTAGT. In nucleotides, the CDR3 is TGTGCCAGCAGTGAAGGAGGGGATGGCGGGGAGCTGTTTTTT. This codes for CASSEGGDGGELFF.

The J gene is TRBJ1-5, the V gene TRBV28; D uncertain. V was cut by 4 bases and J by 1 base, with 5 bases left in between. Germline values: CDR1 MDHEN, CDR2 SYDVKM. CDR3 length: 13 amino acids. The CDR3 DNA follows: TGTGCCAGCAGTTCCCTAAGCAATCAGCCCCAGCATTTT. This codes for CASSSLSNQPQHF. Complete variable domain (other parts from reference TRBV28 and TRBJ1-5): DVKVTQSSRYLVKRTGEKVFLECVQDMDHENMFWYRQDPGLGLRLIYFSYDVKMKEKGDIPEGYSVSREKKERFSLILESASTNQTSMYLCASSSLSNQPQHFGDGTRLSIL.

This clone was found once. This chain links TRBV27 with TRBJ2-1; 7 nucleotides line up with TRBD1. Trimming at V came to 2 bases and at J to 3 bases, leaving 4 bases not matched to a gene. From germline, CDR1 is MNHEY and CDR2 SMNVEV (reference sequence). The CDR3 covers 15 residues. For the CDR3, the DNA is TGTGCCAGCAGTTTAGACAGGGCCATCTACAATGAGCAGTTCTTC. It encodes CASSLDRAIYNEQFF.

V is TRBV27 and J is TRBJ2-1; TRBD2 agrees at 7 bases. This CDR3 is built from 16 residues. With V trimmed by 6 bases and J by 3 bases, 11 bases remained unmatched. Germline-derived CDR1 and CDR2 are MNHEY and SMNVEV (reference sequence). CDR3 in DNA: TGTGCCAGCAGCGCAGTATCAGCGGGATACTACAATGAGCAGTTCTTC. It codes for CASSAVSAGYYNEQFF.

This clone was seen a handful of times. The rearrangement uses TRBV7-8 and TRBJ2-7; TRBD1 might be the D (6 bases). CDR1 is SGHVS, CDR2 FQNEAQ, per germline. Deletions cut 1 base from V and 1 base from J, with 11 bases between. This CDR3 region has 15 residues. The CDR3 loop is CASSLVDRESYEQYF. As DNA, the CDR3 is TGTGCCAGCAGCTTAGTGGACAGAGAGTCCTACGAGCAGTACTTC.

The V call is TRBV7-3, the J call TRBJ1-3; D perhaps matches TRBD1 (5 bases). CDR1 and CDR2 (germline): SGHTA, FQGTGA. V lost 4 bases, J lost 0 bases, and 16 bases lay in between. This CDR3 has 17 residues. The CDR3 region has the DNA TGTGCCAGCAGCTGGAGTGCGACAGCTAGCTCTGGAAACACCATATATTTT. Translation gives CASSWSATASSGNTIYF. The entire variable domain, with the rest obtained from reference TRBV7-3 and TRBJ1-3, is as follows: GAGVSQTPSNKVTEKGKYVELRCDPISGHTALYWYRQSLGQGPEFLIYFQGTGAADDSGLPNDRFFAVRPEGSVSTLKIQRTERGDSAVYLCASSWSATASSGNTIYFGEGSWLTVV.

The chain combines TRBV24-1 with TRBJ2-3, with 9 bases lining up with TRBD2. Germline V gene sequence: CDR1 KGHDR, CDR2 SFDVKD. Trimming removed 8 bases from V and 1 base from J; junction bases left unmatched: 24. The CDR3 length is 21 residues. CDR3 DNA: TGTGCCACCACCCCGACTCCGGCAGGCGGGGGGGGTCCCAGACGCACAGATACGCAGTATTTT. It translates to CATTPTPAGGGGPRRTDTQYF.

The chain combines TRBV6-5 with TRBJ2-5; 7 nucleotides align to TRBD1. From germline, CDR1 is MNHEY and CDR2 SVGAGI. The CDR3 runs 15 residues. J lost 1 base, V lost 6 bases, and 8 bases had no gene match. CDR3 sequence: CASRLGQPGQETQYF. In nucleotides, the CDR3 is TGTGCCAGCAGATTGGGACAGCCGGGCCAAGAGACCCAGTACTTC.

With respect to this clone: This sample includes further DNA sequences coding for the same CDR3. The chain is built from TRBV6-2 or TRBV6-3 and TRBJ2-7; 11 bases agree with TRBD2. The junction had 2 bases not matched to a gene; V was cut back by 5 bases and J by 2 bases. The germline V gene has CDR1 MNHEY and CDR2 SVGEGT. CDR3 size: 14 residues. CDR3 region: CASSILAGAYEQYF. In DNA, the CDR3 is TGTGCCAGCAGTATACTAGCGGGAGCCTACGAGCAGTACTTC.

This chain joins TRBV5-4 and TRBJ2-7, with D maybe TRBD2 (5 bases). V lost 0 bases and J 2 bases, leaving 12 bases between the germline ends. Germline CDR1 SGHNT, CDR2 YYREEE (reference sequence). The CDR3 is 15 amino acids. The CDR3: CASSLGRGMAYEQYF. DNA for the CDR3: TGTGCCAGCAGCTTGGGCCGGGGTATGGCCTACGAGCAGTACTTC.

The chain couples TRBV6-5 to TRBJ2-3, with D perhaps matching TRBD1 (6 bases). The CDR3 length is 15 residues. Germline V gives CDR1 MNHEY, CDR2 SVGAGI. V shed 6 bases and J shed 0 bases, with 13 bases lying between them. CDR3 sequence: CASRMDSSSTDTQYF. The DNA of the CDR3 is TGTGCCAGCAGGATGGACAGCTCTAGCACAGATACGCAGTATTTT.

In this sample, this clone is medium-sized. This chain links TRBV5-6 with TRBJ2-7; D is unclear. The germline V and J ends were trimmed by 2 bases and 0 bases, with 15 bases remaining between them. Germline V lookup: CDR1 SGHDT, CDR2 YYEEEE. The CDR3 length is 16 residues. This CDR3 is CASSFPETRGSYEQYF. The CDR3 region has the DNA TGTGCCAGCAGCTTCCCCGAGACACGTGGCTCCTACGAGCAGTACTTC.

V usage is TRBV5-1 and J usage is TRBJ2-5; 10 bases fit TRBD2. This CDR3 is 17 amino acids long. V trimming: 1 base; J trimming: 4 bases; junction bases outside the gene matches: 10. Germline loops: CDR1 SGHRS, CDR2 YFSETQ. CDR3 DNA sequence: TGCGCCAGCAGCTTGTTACAACTAGCGGGATATCCAGAGACCCAGTACTTC. Translating it yields CASSLLQLAGYPETQYF.

The chain links TRBV28 to TRBJ2-5, with TRBD2 matching 7 bases. The CDR3 contains 19 residues. J lost 0 bases, V lost 3 bases, and 16 bases had no gene match. CDR1 and CDR2 from the germline V gene are MDHEN and SYDVKM. The CDR3, as DNA: TGTGCCAGCAGTTTCCAGCGGGACTCTCCCTCGTCGTACCAAGAGACCCAGTACTTC. Translating it yields CASSFQRDSPSSYQETQYF.

The chain carries TRBV5-1 and TRBJ2-1; the match to TRBD2 covers 12 bases. V lost 6 bases to trimming and J lost 5 bases; unmatched junction nucleotides: 3. Germline loops: CDR1 SGHRS, CDR2 YFSETQ. The CDR3 contains 14 residues. For the CDR3, the DNA is TGCGCCAGCAAGGGACTAGCGGGCCACAATGAGCAGTTCTTC. This codes for CASKGLAGHNEQFF. Variable domain in full (rest from reference TRBV5-1 and TRBJ2-1): KAGVTQTPRYLIKTRGQQVTLSCSPISGHRSVSWYQQTPGQGLQFLFEYFSETQRNKGNFPGRFSGRQFSNSRSEMNVSTLELGDSALYLCASKGLAGHNEQFFGPGTRLTVL.

The gene calls are TRBV24-1 and TRBJ2-3, with D hard to call. CDR1 and CDR2 (germline): KGHDR, SFDVKD. This CDR3 comprises 12 residues. V was trimmed by 9 bases and J by 6 bases, leaving 12 bases between them. CDR3 loop: CATSPLGDTQYF. CDR3 nucleotides: TGTGCCACCTCTCCCTTGGGCGATACGCAGTATTTT.

The rearrangement uses TRBV6-1 and TRBJ1-2; D might be TRBD1 (5 bases). Germline loops: CDR1 MNHNS, CDR2 SASEGT. The CDR3 is 14 residues long. Trimming took 6 bases from V and 1 from J, leaving 12 bases between them. The CDR3: CASSRKGVNYGYTF. The CDR3 DNA follows: TGTGCCAGCAGCCGGAAAGGGGTTAACTATGGCTACACCTTC.

This chain joins TRBV5-1 and TRBJ1-2; TRBD1 aligns across 7 bases. The CDR3 sequence is 15 residues long. J was trimmed by 0 bases and V by 4 bases; bases with no gene match: 6. CDR1 and CDR2 from the germline V gene are SGHRS and YFSETQ. Here the CDR3 reads CASSEGTAANYGYTF. In nucleotides, the CDR3 is TGCGCCAGCAGCGAAGGGACAGCAGCTAACTATGGCTACACCTTC. The full variable domain, rest sourced from reference TRBV5-1 and TRBJ1-2, is KAGVTQTPRYLIKTRGQQVTLSCSPISGHRSVSWYQQTPGQGLQFLFEYFSETQRNKGNFPGRFSGRQFSNSRSEMNVSTLELGDSALYLCASSEGTAANYGYTFGSGTRLTVV.

The chain is built from TRBV4-3 and TRBJ1-6; D gene uncertain. V shed 2 bases and J shed 8 bases, with 10 bases lying between them. CDR1 is LGHNA, CDR2 YSLEER, per germline. The CDR3 is 14 amino acids. CDR3 sequence: CASSQRRRDSPLHF. As DNA, the CDR3 is TGCGCCAGCAGCCAACGCCGGCGGGATTCACCCCTCCACTTT.